Below, 9 T cell receptor beta chains from the same sample are listed, as sequenced in a study of blood T cell repertoires in COVID-19. TCRdb's table, derived via immunoSEQ multiplex PCR, lists solely in-frame clones and lacks some. Of about 70,000 clones listed, about 93% are singletons. What was sequenced was peripheral blood. The receptors here all came from a human donor in a cohort sampled during active COVID-19.

The chain combines TRBV4-1 with TRBJ2-7; D remains unclear. Germline V gene lookup returns CDR1 MGHRA and CDR2 YSYEKL. V lost 1 base to trimming and J lost 1 base, with 11 bases between them. CDR3 length: 15 amino acids. CDR3 sequence: CASSQGPGGSYEQYF. The CDR3 bases are TGCGCCAGCAGCCAAGGGCCAGGTGGTTCCTACGAGCAGTACTTC.

This rearrangement joins TRBV6-4 to TRBJ1-6; no definite D call. This CDR3 contains 13 residues. V dropped 2 bases and J dropped 6 bases, with 5 bases sitting between them. From germline, CDR1 is MRHNA and CDR2 SNTAGT. The CDR3 region has the DNA TGTGCCAGCAGTGACAGCGTTAATTCACCCCTCCACTTT. Translating it yields CASSDSVNSPLHF.

The genes are TRBV2 and TRBJ2-6, with D unresolved. The CDR3 extends over 13 amino acids. Germline V lookup: CDR1 SNHLY, CDR2 FYNNEI. Trimming shortened V by 7 bases and J by 0 bases, and 4 bases separated the two germline ends. The CDR3 reads CASKYSGANVLTF. In DNA form, the CDR3 reads TGTGCCAGCAAATACTCTGGGGCCAACGTCCTGACTTTC.

The rearrangement joins TRBV27 to TRBJ1-6; TRBD1 might be the D (5 bases). Germline-derived CDR1 and CDR2 are MNHEY and SMNVEV (reference sequence). The V gene lost 5 bases and the J gene lost 9 bases, with 11 bases spanning the gap. This CDR3 contains 13 residues. The DNA for the CDR3 is TGTGCCAGCAGTCTAAAAGGGGCTTCACCCCTCCACTTT. Its translation is CASSLKGASPLHF.

The rearrangement links TRBV5-4 to TRBJ1-2; D is uncertain. Trimming took 1 base from V and 2 from J, leaving 9 bases between them. The germline CDR1 and CDR2 sequences are SGHNT and YYREEE (reference sequence). CDR3 length: 14 residues. The CDR3 nucleotides are TGTGCCAGCAGCTTGAGAGGGTGGAACTATGGCTACACCTTC. Translating it yields CASSLRGWNYGYTF.

There are a few counts of this clone. The genes are TRBV11-2 and TRBJ2-7; D might be TRBD2 (6 bases). Germline V CDR1 and CDR2: SGHAT, FQNNGV. The CDR3 extends over 15 amino acids. V gave up 6 bases and J gave up 5 bases, with 20 bases separating them. CDR3 amino acids: CASSSGGSRSHEQYF. The CDR3 DNA follows: TGTGCCAGCAGTTCTGGGGGGTCTAGGTCCCACGAGCAGTACTTC.

This clone showed up just a few times. The gene calls are TRBV10-3 and TRBJ1-5; TRBD1 matches at 9 bases. CDR3 length: 14 residues. The J segment lost 4 bases and the V segment lost 6 bases, leaving 4 bases of the junction unmatched. Germline lookup yields CDR1 ENHRY and CDR2 SYGVKD. The DNA for the CDR3 is TGTGCCATCAGCGAACAGGGGGCTAATCAGCCCCAGCATTTT. As protein: CAISEQGANQPQHF.

This clone came up a few times. This chain links TRBV5-8 with TRBJ1-5; no clear D. Between the trimmed V and J ends, which lost 5 bases and 7 bases, there was a span of 10 bases. Germline V gene data show CDR1 as SGHTS and CDR2 as YDEGEE. The CDR3 consists of 12 residues. The CDR3 DNA is TGTGCCAGCAGTTTACGACAACAGCCCCAGCATTTT. This translates into CASSLRQQPQHF.

The chain links TRBV19 to TRBJ2-7; 12 bases fit TRBD1. CDR1 and CDR2 (germline): LNHDA, SQIVND (reference sequence). The CDR3 is 17 residues long. Trimming at V came to 2 bases and at J to 4 bases, leaving 9 bases not matched to a gene. CDR3 amino acids: CASSIRQGTGGWYEQYF. Here the CDR3 DNA reads TGTGCCAGTAGTATACGGCAGGGGACAGGGGGCTGGTACGAGCAGTACTTC.